The 3 T cell receptor beta chains below come from one sample, sequenced in a study of blood T cell repertoires in COVID-19. Sequencing was performed with immunoSEQ multiplex PCR; in TCRdb, only in-frame clones are kept and a portion is missing. The sample carries 200,000 to 250,000 clones, about 90% recorded once. The material sequenced was PBMCs or T cells enriched from blood (not recorded which). The source is a man aged 45 to 65 who had been exposed to COVID-19.

The chain couples TRBV4-2 to TRBJ2-1, with 8 bases that match TRBD1. CDR1 and CDR2 (germline): LGHNA, YNFKEQ. Trimming at V came to 1 base and at J to 6 bases, leaving 5 bases not matched to a gene. This CDR3 contains 15 residues. Here the CDR3 DNA reads TGTGCCAGCAGCCAAGGGACAGGGTTTAGCAATGAGCAGTTCTTC. Its protein product is CASSQGTGFSNEQFF.

The chain is built from TRBV4-1 and TRBJ1-2; TRBD1 aligns across 8 bases. CDR3 length: 17 amino acids. Germline CDR1 and CDR2: MGHRA and YSYEKL. The trim removed 3 bases at V and 3 bases at J, leaving 12 bases unmatched. CDR3 in DNA: TGCGCCAGCAGCCACGGAATTGGGACAGGCGGAGACTATGGCTACACCTTC. It specifies CASSHGIGTGGDYGYTF.

The genes are TRBV5-8 and TRBJ1-4; D is perhaps TRBD1 (6 bases). The germline gives CDR1 SGHTS, CDR2 YDEGEE. This CDR3 has 16 amino acids. Trimming pared 5 bases from V and 4 bases from J, leaving 18 bases between. CDR3 protein: CASSWDTTYLNEKLFF. The CDR3 nucleotides are TGTGCCAGCAGTTGGGACACGACCTACCTTAATGAAAAACTGTTTTTT.